The 6 T cell receptor beta chains in this list originate from one sample, sequenced in a study of Tregs in tolerant kidney transplant recipients. TCRdb's copy holds only in-frame clones and misses some; the assay was immunoSEQ multiplex PCR. Of roughly 86,000 clones listed, over 85% are singletons. Recipients received nonmyeloablative bone marrow transplants from related graft donors, with transient mixed chimerism. This specimen was CD4+ T cells from blood (PBMCs), taken 12 months after the transplant. These receptors all come from a human patient who received a combined kidney and bone marrow transplant. The graft donor may have given rise to some T cells.

This clone showed up just once. This sequence joins TRBV7-9 and TRBJ1-1; TRBD1 matches 11 bases. The CDR3 is 16 residues long. Germline CDR1 reads SEHNR; CDR2 reads FQNEAQ (reference sequence). J lost 7 bases, V lost 5 bases, and 12 bases had no gene match. CDR3 amino acids: CASSGPGTGGRSEAFF. DNA for the CDR3: TGTGCCAGCAGCGGACCCGGGACAGGGGGTCGAAGTGAAGCTTTCTTT. Looking up the rest from reference TRBV7-9 and TRBJ1-1 gives the full variable domain: DTGVSQNPRHKITKRGQNVTFRCDPISEHNRLYWYRQTLGQGPEFLTYFQNEAQLEKSRLLSDRFSAERPKGSFSTLEIQRTEQGDSAMYLCASSGPGTGGRSEAFFGQGTRLTVV.

V is TRBV6-5 and J is TRBJ2-3, with D possibly matching TRBD2 (7 bases). This CDR3 contains 15 residues. Germline loops: CDR1 MNHEY, CDR2 SVGAGI. The ends were cut back, 7 bases at V and 0 bases at J, with 14 bases in the middle. This CDR3 is CASTPAGASTDTQYF. The CDR3 coding sequence is TGTGCCAGCACCCCGGCGGGGGCTAGCACAGATACGCAGTATTTT.

This chain connects TRBV7-3 to TRBJ1-3, with TRBD1 matching 7 bases. Trimming at V came to 3 bases and at J to 4 bases, leaving 3 bases not matched to a gene. The CDR3 length is 14 residues. The germline CDR1 and CDR2 sequences are SGHTA and FQGTGA. CDR3 DNA sequence: TGTGCCAGCAGCTTTGACAGGGACGGAAACACCATATATTTT. Translated: CASSFDRDGNTIYF.

The rearrangement uses TRBV28 and TRBJ2-3; tentative D call: TRBD2 (7 bases). V lost 4 bases to trimming and J lost 4 bases, with 24 bases between them. There are 18 residues in the CDR3. From germline, CDR1 is MDHEN and CDR2 SYDVKM. This CDR3 reads CASSSRGGSPTQSDTQYF. CDR3 sequence (DNA): TGTGCCAGCAGTTCTAGGGGGGGCTCGCCGACACAGTCAGATACGCAGTATTTT.

The rearrangement joins TRBV19 to TRBJ2-3, with 13 positions matching TRBD2. Germline values: CDR1 LNHDA, CDR2 SQIVND (reference sequence). The CDR3 length is 16 residues. V lost 4 bases, J lost 0 bases, and 1 base stayed unmatched. Written as DNA, the CDR3 is TGTGCCAGTAGTACGGGACTAGCGGGAAGCACAGATACGCAGTATTTT. Protein product: CASSTGLAGSTDTQYF.

The chain couples TRBV6-5 to TRBJ1-2, with 7 bases matching TRBD1. The V gene's germline CDR1 is MNHEY and CDR2 SVGAGI. The CDR3 sequence is 13 residues long. V was pared by 5 bases and J by 4 bases, with 4 bases of the junction left unmatched. CDR3 bases: TGTGCCAGCAGTCTCGGGACAGTCTATGGCTACACCTTC. It specifies CASSLGTVYGYTF.